Listed below are T cell receptor beta chains from one sample, sequenced in a study of blood T cell repertoires in COVID-19. Profiling relied on immunoSEQ multiplex PCR, and the TCRdb table lists in-frame clones only, not all of them. The sample records about 330,000 clones, around 87% being singletons. The material sequenced was peripheral blood. The origin of the receptors is a woman between 50 and 59 years old with active or convalescent COVID-19. The CDR3 runs from the conserved cysteine through the conserved F or W. D genes are given only for firm matches. Clone size, where shown, is once, few, many, or a class for clones that have expanded.

CDR3nt	CDR3aa	abundance	j_gene	d_gene	v_gene
TGTGCCAGCAGCGGGCGGGGGGCCCAAGAGACCCAGTACTTC	CASSGRGAQETQYF	-	TRBJ2-5	TRBD2	TRBV11-2
TGTGCCAGCAGTCCCAGGACTAGTTCGGGGAATGAGCAGTTCTTC	CASSPRTSSGNEQFF	-	TRBJ2-1	TRBD2	TRBV27
TGTGCCAGCAGTCGGGGATTGGGAAACACCATATATTTT	CASSRGLGNTIYF	-	TRBJ1-3	-	TRBV7-8
TGTGCCAGCAGTGAGACGGGGGGTAACTACAATGAGCAGTTCTTC	CASSETGGNYNEQFF	-	TRBJ2-1	TRBD2	TRBV2
TGTGCCAGCTCACTAAACAGGGAACCAGATACGCAGTATTTT	CASSLNREPDTQYF	-	TRBJ2-3	-	TRBV18
TGTGCCAGCAGCTTTTACAGGGGGCAGGTTGAAGCTTTCTTT	CASSFYRGQVEAFF	once	TRBJ1-1	TRBD1	TRBV7-2
TGTGCCACGGCCCTAGCGGGCTCCTACAATGAGCAGTTCTTC	CATALAGSYNEQFF	-	TRBJ2-1	TRBD2	TRBV2
TGCGCCAGCAGTTCCTCTCCGGGACAATTAAACTATGGCTACACCTTC	CASSSSPGQLNYGYTF	-	TRBJ1-2	-	TRBV10-2
TGTGCCAGCACCCTCGCGGAGGGGCTCTACGAGCAGTACTTC	CASTLAEGLYEQYF	-	TRBJ2-7	-	TRBV6-5
TGTGCCAGCAGTGAAGCGGGAGGGGCACAGCAGTACTTC	CASSEAGGAQQYF	-	TRBJ2-7	TRBD2	TRBV2
TGTGCCAGCAGTCCACTAGCGGGGGTTTACAATGAGCAGTTCTTC	CASSPLAGVYNEQFF	-	TRBJ2-1	TRBD2	TRBV6-2/TRBV6-3
TGTGCCAGTATCCGGGGAGCGGGGGGGTACAATGAGCAGTTCTTC	CASIRGAGGYNEQFF	-	TRBJ2-1	TRBD2	TRBV19
TGTGCCAGCAGTGCGGGGGCGGGAGCTGAAGCTTTCTTT	CASSAGAGAEAFF	-	TRBJ1-1	-	TRBV12-3/TRBV12-4
TGTGCCAGCAGCCAAGATCATGGGAGCCTCTATGGCTACACCTTC	CASSQDHGSLYGYTF	-	TRBJ1-2	-	TRBV4-2
TGCAGCGTTGTTCTGCACCTGCAAGCCCTCAGGACACGAAGCTCCTACGAGCAGTACTTC	CSVVLHLQALRTRSSYEQYF	-	TRBJ2-7	-	TRBV29-1
TGTGCCACCAGCAGAGTGTGGGCAGGGCTGAGAGGCACTGAAGCTTTCTTT	CATSRVWAGLRGTEAFF	-	TRBJ1-1	-	TRBV15
TGTGCCACCAGTGACCCAACAGGACAGAGGAAAGAGACCCAGTACTTC	CATSDPTGQRKETQYF	-	TRBJ2-5	-	TRBV24-1